Following are 30 T cell receptor beta chains from one sample sequenced in a study of T cell responses to AZD1222 COVID-19 vaccine. The assay was immunoSEQ multiplex PCR, and TCRdb's table has in-frame clones only and misses some. The sample contains roughly 50,000 clones, roughly 90% of which appear only once. Material: peripheral blood, obtained 28 days after the second AZD1222 dose. These receptors all stem from an adult who received the AZD1222 COVID-19 vaccine.

V and J are TRBV7-2 and TRBJ1-2, with D possibly matching TRBD1 (6 bases). Germline V gives CDR1 SGHTA, CDR2 FQGNSA. CDR3 length equals 15 residues. V was trimmed by 5 bases and J by 4 bases, leaving 17 bases between them. DNA for the CDR3: TGTGCCAGCAGCCCCTATGACAGGACACCCTATGGCTACACCTTC. This encodes CASSPYDRTPYGYTF.

The chain links TRBV3-1 (or the pseudogene TRBV3-2) to TRBJ1-5; unclear D gene. Between the trimmed V and J ends, which lost 0 bases and 1 base, there was a span of 7 bases. The CDR3 is made up of 15 amino acids. Looked up from germline, CDR1 is LGHDT and CDR2 is YNNKEL (reference sequence). This CDR3 reads CASSQEARSNQPQHF. The CDR3 DNA reads TGTGCCAGCAGCCAAGAGGCAAGGAGCAATCAGCCCCAGCATTTT.

This clone was seen only a few times. J is TRBJ2-1 and V is TRBV4-1; D perhaps matches TRBD2 (5 bases). The CDR3 consists of 17 residues. The V gene's germline CDR1 is MGHRA and CDR2 YSYEKL. With 1 base removed from V and 6 bases from J, the gap between germline ends came to 19 bases. The CDR3 protein is CASSQVLGAARANEQFF. CDR3 nucleotides: TGCGCCAGCAGCCAAGTGCTGGGAGCGGCAAGGGCCAATGAGCAGTTCTTC.

The chain employs TRBV12-5 and TRBJ1-2, with 7 bases fitting TRBD1. The V segment lost 6 bases and the J segment 4 bases; nucleotides outside the gene matches: 11. This CDR3 has 15 residues. Germline V gene data show CDR1 as LGHNT and CDR2 as FRNRAP. CDR3 sequence reads: CASGPGHRGTYGYTF. The DNA of the CDR3 is TGTGCTAGTGGACCAGGCCACAGGGGAACCTATGGCTACACCTTC. The full variable domain, in which reference TRBV12-5 and TRBJ1-2 provide the parts outside the CDR3, is DARVTQTPRHKVTEMGQEVTMRCQPILGHNTVFWYRQTMMQGLELLAYFRNRAPLDDSGMPKDRFSAEMPDATLATLKIQPSEPRDSAVYFCASGPGHRGTYGYTFGSGTRLTVV.

The chain recombines TRBV6-6 with TRBJ2-3; a weak D match, TRBD1 (5 bases). CDR1 and CDR2 (germline): MNHNY, SVGAGI (reference sequence). V gave up 8 bases and J gave up 2 bases, with 20 bases separating them. The CDR3 runs to 16 residues. The CDR3 loop is CASRTSATGHTDTQYF. CDR3 nucleotide sequence: TGTGCCAGCCGCACGAGCGCTACAGGCCACACAGATACGCAGTATTTT.

The chain recombines TRBV6-4 with TRBJ2-1; TRBD2 matches at 7 bases. The CDR3 has 15 amino acids. Per the germline V gene, CDR1 is MRHNA and CDR2 is SNTAGT. Trimming removed 2 bases from V and 0 bases from J; junction bases left unmatched: 1. The CDR3, as DNA: TGTGCCAGCAGTGACCCGGGGGGCTCCTACAATGAGCAGTTCTTC. Its translation: CASSDPGGSYNEQFF.

The rearrangement uses TRBV29-1 and TRBJ2-3, with D perhaps TRBD1 or TRBD2 (5 bases each). CDR1 and CDR2 from the germline V gene are SQVTM and ANQGSEA. There are 13 residues in the CDR3. The CDR3 sequence: CSTGTGITDTQYF. In DNA, the CDR3 is TGCAGTACCGGGACGGGGATCACAGATACGCAGTATTTT.

This chain uses TRBV10-2 with TRBJ2-1; 8 bases agree with TRBD1. Germline CDR1 and CDR2: WSHSY and SAAADI. The CDR3 is 19 amino acids. V was clipped by 2 bases and J by 4 bases; unmatched bases: 16. The CDR3 spells CASSEGGQGANSGYNEQFF. The CDR3 DNA sequence: TGCGCCAGCAGTGAGGGGGGGCAGGGGGCGAATTCGGGATACAATGAGCAGTTCTTC.

This rearrangement joins TRBV9 to TRBJ2-7; tentatively, D is TRBD1 (5 bases). This CDR3 has 15 amino acids. Germline CDR1 SGDLS, CDR2 YYNGEE. V was cut by 0 bases and J by 3 bases, with 13 bases left in between. The CDR3 DNA reads as TGTGCCAGCAGCGTAGCTCCAGGGATGAGCTACGAGCAGTACTTC. Its translation is CASSVAPGMSYEQYF.

This chain links TRBV6-2 or TRBV6-3 with TRBJ1-2, with no clear D. V lost 4 bases and J lost 1, with 22 bases in between. The CDR3 spans 18 residues. Germline V lookup: CDR1 MNHEY, CDR2 SVGEGT. The CDR3: CASSSRQTKGTNNYGYTF. CDR3 in DNA: TGTGCCAGCAGTTCACGACAAACGAAGGGTACCAATAACTATGGCTACACCTTC.

This clone showed up just once. The chain joins TRBV30 to TRBJ1-5; D may be TRBD1 (5 bases). Germline lookup yields CDR1 GTSNPN and CDR2 SVGIG (reference sequence). Trimming took 2 bases from V and 3 from J, leaving 14 bases between them. The CDR3 has 15 residues. Here the CDR3 reads CAWSRETAPNQPQHF. The CDR3 nucleotides read TGTGCCTGGAGTCGTGAGACAGCACCCAATCAGCCCCAGCATTTT.

The rearrangement joins TRBV27 to TRBJ1-6; D gene ambiguous. The V and J ends lost 6 bases and 15 bases respectively, with 15 bases between them. Germline assignment: CDR1 MNHEY and CDR2 SMNVEV (reference sequence). CDR3 size: 12 residues. The CDR3 nucleotides read TGTGCCAGCAGGGACTCCCGGGGTGTCCTCCACTTT. Translation: CASRDSRGVLHF.

The V gene is TRBV6-5, the J gene TRBJ1-3; D is possibly TRBD1 (6 bases). The germline V gene encodes CDR1 MNHEY and CDR2 SVGAGI. With 6 bases removed from V and 0 bases from J, the gap between germline ends came to 9 bases. The CDR3 covers 14 residues. Here the CDR3 reads CASSRDNSGNTIYF. CDR3 DNA sequence: TGTGCCAGCAGCAGGGACAACTCTGGAAACACCATATATTTT.

This clone has just one count. V gene TRBV19 combines with J gene TRBJ1-2; the D gene is possibly TRBD1 (5 bases). This CDR3 region has 14 residues. V was pared by 5 bases and J by 3 bases, with 13 bases between. Germline V gene sequence: CDR1 LNHDA, CDR2 SQIVND (reference sequence). The CDR3 DNA follows: TGTGCCAGTAGTCCCACGGGACGGGACTATGGCTACACCTTC. Amino acid sequence: CASSPTGRDYGYTF.

This rearrangement joins TRBV4-2 to TRBJ2-7; D possibly corresponds to TRBD2 (6 bases). Per germline, CDR1 LGHNA and CDR2 YNFKEQ. V dropped 4 bases and J dropped 0 bases, with 16 bases sitting between them. The CDR3 has 16 amino acids. The CDR3 loop is CASSRRGLAASYEQYF. CDR3 nucleotide sequence: TGTGCCAGCAGCCGTAGAGGGTTAGCGGCCTCCTACGAGCAGTACTTC.

This clone was detected only once. V is TRBV5-5 and J is TRBJ1-1; no clear D. This CDR3 region has 13 residues. Germline V CDR1 and CDR2: SGHKS, YYEKEE (reference sequence). The V and J ends lost 0 bases and 6 bases respectively, with 9 bases between them. This CDR3 is CASSLERFSEAFF. The CDR3 nucleotides are TGTGCCAGCAGCTTGGAAAGGTTCTCTGAAGCTTTCTTT.

This chain uses TRBV9 with TRBJ2-1; 13 bases line up with TRBD2. The length of the CDR3 is 17 residues. The germline V gene has CDR1 SGDLS and CDR2 YYNGEE. Trimming at V came to 0 bases and at J to 8 bases, leaving 8 bases not matched to a gene. The CDR3 DNA sequence: TGTGCCAGCAGCGTAGAGGGACTAGCGGGATATCGCCATGAGCAGTTCTTC. Its translation: CASSVEGLAGYRHEQFF.

This chain uses TRBV9 with TRBJ1-5, with unresolved D. This CDR3 is built from 15 residues. Trimming took 2 bases from V and 0 from J, leaving 9 bases between them. Germline V gene sequence: CDR1 SGDLS, CDR2 YYNGEE. This chain's CDR3 is CASSVTPYSNQPQHF. The CDR3 region has the DNA TGTGCCAGCAGCGTGACCCCCTATAGCAATCAGCCCCAGCATTTT.

This clone was seen only once. The chain recombines TRBV10-3 with TRBJ1-5; D is uncertain. Germline CDR1 is ENHRY and CDR2 is SYGVKD. The length of the CDR3 is 14 residues. V was cut by 4 bases and J by 3 bases, with 10 bases left in between. In DNA form, the CDR3 reads TGTGCCATCAGTGTACAACCGGACAATCAGCCCCAGCATTTT. This encodes CAISVQPDNQPQHF.

The gene calls are TRBV29-1 and TRBJ2-3, with D perhaps matching TRBD2 (6 bases). The germline V gene has CDR1 SQVTM and CDR2 ANQGSEA. This CDR3 is 10 amino acids long. For the CDR3, the DNA is TGCAGTTGCGGGGACGGTACGCAGTATTTT. Protein sequence: CSCGDGTQYF.

The chain is built from TRBV20-1 and TRBJ2-2; D unresolved. The CDR3 consists of 14 residues. The ends were cut back, 3 bases at V and 2 bases at J, with 10 bases in the middle. Germline lookup yields CDR1 DFQATT and CDR2 SNEGSKA (reference sequence). In DNA form, the CDR3 reads TGCAGTGCTAGTTCGCCCGTTAACACCGGGGAGCTGTTTTTT. Its protein is CSASSPVNTGELFF.

V is TRBV3-1 (or the pseudogene TRBV3-2) and J is TRBJ1-1; 10 bases match TRBD1. The germline V gene has CDR1 LGHDT and CDR2 YNNKEL (reference sequence). There are 15 residues in the CDR3. J gave up 4 bases and V 1 base, and 3 bases lay outside the gene matches. The CDR3 is CASSQGTGGVTEAFF. The CDR3 bases are TGTGCCAGCAGCCAAGGGACAGGGGGGGTCACTGAAGCTTTCTTT.

Here the CDR3 DNA reads TGTGCCTGGGTCCCAGGGGGCTCTGGAAACACCATATATTTT. It codes for CAWVPGGSGNTIYF. V and J are TRBV30 and TRBJ1-3, with TRBD1 matching 7 bases. CDR3 length equals 14 residues. The ends lost 5 bases at V and 0 bases at J; junction bases unmatched: 4. The germline CDR1 and CDR2 sequences are GTSNPN and SVGIG (reference sequence).

The chain carries TRBV2 and TRBJ2-2; D remains unclear. Germline loops: CDR1 SNHLY, CDR2 FYNNEI. V was clipped by 6 bases and J by 5 bases, with 16 bases between them. This CDR3 contains 15 residues. As DNA, the CDR3 is TGTGCCAGCAGGTTGGACGGAATGACGACCGGGGAGCTGTTTTTT. Protein sequence: CASRLDGMTTGELFF.

The V gene is TRBV6-5, the J gene TRBJ1-1, with TRBD1 matching 8 bases. Germline V gives CDR1 MNHEY, CDR2 SVGAGI. Trimming took 7 bases from V and 5 from J; bases not matched to a gene: 12. The CDR3 extends over 15 amino acids. The DNA of the CDR3 is TGTGCCAGCACCCCCGACAGGGGTTGGAATACTGAAGCTTTCTTT. This codes for CASTPDRGWNTEAFF.

The chain has TRBV18 and TRBJ2-7, with TRBD2 matching over 10 bases. This CDR3 has 13 residues. With 3 bases clipped from V and 7 bases from J, the junction kept 3 bases outside the gene matches. Germline V gene data show CDR1 as KGHSH and CDR2 as LQKENI. This CDR3 reads CASSPGAGGEQYF. CDR3 nucleotide sequence: TGTGCCAGCTCACCGGGAGCGGGAGGGGAGCAGTACTTC.

The CDR3 reads CASSLGPSRTGDTEAFF. The CDR3 DNA reads as TGTGCCAGCAGCCTTGGCCCTTCGAGGACAGGAGACACTGAAGCTTTCTTT. The rearrangement joins TRBV7-2 to TRBJ1-1, with TRBD1 identical over 7 bases. Germline V gives CDR1 SGHTA, CDR2 FQGNSA. V lost 5 bases to trimming and J lost 3 bases; unmatched junction nucleotides: 15. The CDR3 sequence is 17 residues long.

This clone showed up just once. The chain joins TRBV7-2 to TRBJ1-1, with D maybe TRBD1 (5 bases). The V gene lost 6 bases and the J gene lost 10 bases, with 18 bases spanning the gap. There are 13 residues in the CDR3. Germline lookup yields CDR1 SGHTA and CDR2 FQGNSA. The CDR3 reads CASSQNRDGRAFF. The DNA of the CDR3 is TGTGCCAGCAGTCAAAATAGGGACGGGAGAGCTTTCTTT.

The chain employs TRBV30 and TRBJ1-3; D unresolved. Per the germline V gene, CDR1 is GTSNPN and CDR2 is SVGIG (reference sequence). V lost 1 base to trimming and J lost 0 bases, with 16 bases between them. CDR3 length: 17 amino acids. The CDR3 loop reads CAWSGDIGVLSGNTIYF. CDR3 nucleotide sequence: TGTGCCTGGAGTGGGGATATTGGGGTCCTCTCTGGAAACACCATATATTTT.

The chain employs TRBV5-4 and TRBJ2-1; 7 bases line up with TRBD2. V gave up 0 bases and J gave up 0 bases; unmatched junction bases: 3. The CDR3 totals 16 residues. Germline V gene data show CDR1 as SGHNT and CDR2 as YYREEE (reference sequence). In nucleotides, the CDR3 is TGTGCCAGCAGCTTGGCAGCGGGGAGCTCCTACAATGAGCAGTTCTTC. This codes for CASSLAAGSSYNEQFF.